Shown below are 28 T cell receptor beta chains from a single sample sequenced in a study of blood T cell repertoires in COVID-19. The method was immunoSEQ multiplex PCR; TCRdb's version includes in-frame clones alone and lacks a portion of them. The repertoire consists of a few hundred thousand clones, with over 75% occurring once and the leading ten covering less than 2.5%. The material sequenced was PBMCs or T cells enriched from blood (not recorded which). The receptors shown here come from a woman younger than 35 who had recovered from COVID-19.

This chain joins TRBV7-9 and TRBJ2-7, with 10 bases lining up with TRBD2. Germline lookup yields CDR1 SEHNR and CDR2 FQNEAQ (reference sequence). The CDR3 length is 17 residues. V trimming: 3 bases; J trimming: 7 bases; junction bases outside the gene matches: 15. CDR3 in DNA: TGTGCCAGCAGCTTGTACTCCAGCGGGGGGGCCGAAGGTGAGCAGTACTTC. This sequence encodes CASSLYSSGGAEGEQYF. The full variable domain, with the rest looked up from reference TRBV7-9 and TRBJ2-7, is DTGVSQNPRHKITKRGQNVTFRCDPISEHNRLYWYRQTLGQGPEFLTYFQNEAQLEKSRLLSDRFSAERPKGSFSTLEIQRTEQGDSAMYLCASSLYSSGGAEGEQYFGPGTRLTVT.

The V call is TRBV5-1, the J call TRBJ1-1, with TRBD1 matching over 7 bases. The CDR3 loop spans 14 amino acids. J gave up 1 base and V 5 bases, and 5 bases lay outside the gene matches. Germline V gene sequence: CDR1 SGHRS, CDR2 YFSETQ. CDR3 DNA: TGCGCCAGCAGTCGGACAGGTCCGAACACTGAAGCTTTCTTT. Its translation: CASSRTGPNTEAFF.

The chain has TRBV24-1 and TRBJ2-5; 9 nucleotides agree with TRBD2. The CDR3 contains 16 residues. Per the germline V gene, CDR1 is KGHDR and CDR2 is SFDVKD. V dropped 5 bases and J dropped 3; count of bases not matched to a gene: 9. The CDR3 DNA reads TGTGCCACCAGTGCTATGGGGGCTAGCGGGGAAGAGACCCAGTACTTC. This translates into CATSAMGASGEETQYF.

V and J are TRBV18 and TRBJ1-1; D is undetermined. The CDR3 consists of 14 residues. Trimming removed 5 bases from V and 4 bases from J, with 14 bases in between. Germline V gives CDR1 KGHSH, CDR2 LQKENI. The CDR3 sequence is CASSAPRGATEAFF. The CDR3 DNA sequence: TGTGCCAGCTCAGCGCCCCGAGGAGCCACTGAAGCTTTCTTT.

The chain joins TRBV5-4 to TRBJ2-7; no firm D call. CDR3 size: 13 residues. The germline CDR1 and CDR2 sequences are SGHNT and YYREEE (reference sequence). V lost 0 bases to trimming and J lost 4 bases, with 8 bases between them. The CDR3 spells CASSLEGGYEQYF. For the CDR3, the DNA is TGTGCCAGCAGCTTGGAAGGCGGTTACGAGCAGTACTTC.

This rearrangement joins TRBV5-4 to TRBJ2-2; 8 bases match TRBD2. J lost 5 bases, V lost 1 base, and 4 bases had no gene match. The germline V gene has CDR1 SGHNT and CDR2 YYREEE (reference sequence). This CDR3 has 15 amino acids. The CDR3 DNA reads TGTGCCAGCAGCTTGACGGGGGGGAAGACCGGGGAGCTGTTTTTT. Amino acids: CASSLTGGKTGELFF.

This clone has a single count. The rearrangement uses TRBV14 and TRBJ2-5, with 8 bases matching TRBD1. From germline, CDR1 is SGHDN and CDR2 FVKESK. V gave up 4 bases and J gave up 5 bases; unmatched junction bases: 6. The CDR3 runs to 14 residues. CDR3 DNA sequence: TGTGCCAGCAGCCCCCCAGGGGGCGATGAGACCCAGTACTTC. This translates into CASSPPGGDETQYF.

J is TRBJ1-2 and V is TRBV5-1; unclear D gene. V dropped 0 bases and J dropped 8 bases, with 11 bases sitting between them. The CDR3 runs 13 residues. Per germline, CDR1 SGHRS and CDR2 YFSETQ. The CDR3 DNA is TGCGCCAGCAGCTTGGGGCAGTCGCTGGGCTACACCTTC. Translating gives CASSLGQSLGYTF.

This sequence joins TRBV6-5 and TRBJ2-3, with D possibly being TRBD2 (6 bases). The CDR3 has 12 residues. V lost 10 bases and J lost 2, with 10 bases in between. CDR1 is MNHEY, CDR2 SVGAGI, per germline. CDR3 nucleotide sequence: TGTGCCACCGGGGGAGACACAGATACGCAGTATTTT. Its protein is CATGGDTDTQYF.

The chain combines TRBV30 with TRBJ1-4; D uncertain. V lost 2 bases and J lost 4, with 8 bases in between. This CDR3 has 13 residues. Per germline, CDR1 GTSNPN and CDR2 SVGIG (reference sequence). As DNA, the CDR3 is TGTGCCTGGAGTCCAGGAATTAATGAAAAACTGTTTTTT. It specifies CAWSPGINEKLFF.

The rearrangement uses TRBV6-5 and TRBJ1-2; 8 nucleotides line up with TRBD1. Germline loops: CDR1 MNHEY, CDR2 SVGAGI. The CDR3 runs to 15 residues. V lost 4 bases, J lost 6 bases, and 10 bases stayed unmatched. CDR3: CASSSSGGTENGYTF. The CDR3 DNA is TGTGCCAGCAGTTCTTCAGGGGGCACGGAAAATGGCTACACCTTC.

A remark on this clone: Other DNA sequences in the sample encode the same CDR3. The chain's CDR3 is CASSPPGQGNIQYF. DNA of the CDR3: TGTGCCAGCTCACCCCCGGGACAGGGAAACATTCAGTACTTC. This chain links TRBV18 with TRBJ2-4, with TRBD1 matching 9 bases. With V trimmed by 3 bases and J by 6 bases, 3 bases remained unmatched. This CDR3 contains 14 residues. Germline CDR1 KGHSH, CDR2 LQKENI. The whole variable domain, filled in from reference TRBV18 and TRBJ2-4, reads NAGVMQNPRHLVRRRGQEARLRCSPMKGHSHVYWYRQLPEEGLKFMVYLQKENIIDESGMPKERFSAEFPKEGPSILRIQQVVRGDSAAYFCASSPPGQGNIQYFGAGTRLSVL.

This chain uses TRBV28 with TRBJ1-1; 8 bases line up with TRBD1. CDR1 is MDHEN, CDR2 SYDVKM, per germline. J gave up 2 bases and V 2 bases, and 4 bases lay outside the gene matches. The CDR3 extends over 15 amino acids. CDR3 in amino acids: CASSLNRGANTEAFF. The CDR3 bases are TGTGCCAGCAGTTTAAACAGGGGGGCTAACACTGAAGCTTTCTTT. The entire variable domain, with the rest obtained from reference TRBV28 and TRBJ1-1, is as follows: DVKVTQSSRYLVKRTGEKVFLECVQDMDHENMFWYRQDPGLGLRLIYFSYDVKMKEKGDIPEGYSVSREKKERFSLILESASTNQTSMYLCASSLNRGANTEAFFGQGTRLTVV.

The J gene is TRBJ1-1, the V gene TRBV5-1, with D perhaps matching TRBD1 (5 bases). With 8 bases removed from V and 3 bases from J, the gap between germline ends came to 14 bases. The CDR3 loop spans 13 amino acids. Germline V gene lookup returns CDR1 SGHRS and CDR2 YFSETQ. Here the CDR3 DNA reads TGCGCCAGTCGAGCGGGGCCGGACACTGAAGCTTTCTTT. Translating gives CASRAGPDTEAFF.

This sequence joins TRBV15 and TRBJ1-2; TRBD1 might be the D (6 bases). Germline-derived CDR1 and CDR2 are LNHNV and YYDKDF (reference sequence). V dropped 0 bases and J dropped 4 bases, with 9 bases sitting between them. The CDR3 runs 14 residues. The CDR3 loop is CATSRERQVYGYTF. The CDR3 region has the DNA TGTGCCACCAGCAGAGAACGACAGGTCTATGGCTACACCTTC. The full variable domain, with the rest looked up from reference TRBV15 and TRBJ1-2, is DAMVIQNPRYQVTQFGKPVTLSCSQTLNHNVMYWYQQKSSQAPKLLFHYYDKDFNNEADTPDNFQSRRPNTSFCFLDIRSPGLGDTAMYLCATSRERQVYGYTFGSGTRLTVV.

The V gene is TRBV19, the J gene TRBJ1-2; the D gene is possibly TRBD1 (6 bases). The V and J ends lost 8 bases and 4 bases respectively, with 20 bases between them. CDR1 is LNHDA, CDR2 SQIVND, per germline (reference sequence). This CDR3 has 15 residues. CDR3 in DNA: TGTGCCAGTCGAAGACAGGCGATCGTTACCTATGGCTACACCTTC. Translating gives CASRRQAIVTYGYTF.

This chain connects TRBV28 to TRBJ1-5, with unresolved D. The CDR3 runs to 14 residues. Germline CDR1 and CDR2: MDHEN and SYDVKM. V was shortened by 6 bases and J by 6 bases, with 15 bases between the two germline ends. CDR3 amino acids: CASRTTTSGQPQHF. CDR3 DNA sequence: TGTGCCAGCAGGACTACCACTAGCGGTCAGCCCCAGCATTTT.

This clone was observed once. This chain joins TRBV19 and TRBJ1-5; 7 bases are a match to TRBD1. Germline V gives CDR1 LNHDA, CDR2 SQIVND (reference sequence). V was clipped by 1 base and J by 5 bases; unmatched bases: 2. The length of the CDR3 is 14 residues. The chain's CDR3 is CASSIGDSHQPQHF. CDR3 nucleotide sequence: TGTGCCAGTAGTATAGGGGACAGCCATCAGCCCCAGCATTTT.

This chain links TRBV5-1 with TRBJ2-5; 8 nucleotides line up with TRBD1. CDR1 SGHRS and CDR2 YFSETQ come from the germline V gene. V lost 4 bases and J lost 4; bases outside the gene matches: 6. This CDR3 spans 14 amino acids. CDR3 loop: CASSEDRALETQYF. Written as DNA, the CDR3 is TGCGCCAGCAGCGAGGACAGGGCGTTAGAGACCCAGTACTTC.

The V call is TRBV7-3, the J call TRBJ1-1; TRBD1 matches 7 bases. V lost 6 bases to trimming and J lost 0 bases; unmatched junction nucleotides: 4. CDR1 SGHTA and CDR2 FQGTGA come from the germline V gene. The CDR3 runs to 14 residues. The CDR3 reads CASRKGQLNTEAFF. CDR3 nucleotides: TGTGCCAGCAGAAAGGGACAGTTGAACACTGAAGCTTTCTTT.

The rearrangement uses TRBV28 and TRBJ1-6; TRBD1 matches 9 bases. The V gene end was trimmed by 6 bases and the J gene end by 9 bases; junction bases not matched to a gene: 6. The CDR3 sequence is 14 residues long. The germline gives CDR1 MDHEN, CDR2 SYDVKM. CDR3 protein: CASSPGQGSSPLHF. The CDR3, as DNA: TGTGCCAGCAGCCCTGGACAGGGGAGTTCACCCCTCCACTTT.

The chain couples TRBV6-5 to TRBJ2-1; 8 bases agree with TRBD2. The V and J ends lost 6 bases and 3 bases, in that order; junction bases with no gene match: 4. The CDR3 has 14 residues. Germline CDR1 reads MNHEY; CDR2 reads SVGAGI. In DNA form, the CDR3 reads TGTGCCAGCAGCCGCGGGGGGATCTACAATGAGCAGTTCTTC. It specifies CASSRGGIYNEQFF.

In the case of this clone: The junction departs from the called germline gene at one end, perhaps through a read error. The chain joins TRBV7-9 to TRBJ1-2; possible D gene TRBD1, 6 bases. The CDR3 is 13 amino acids. Germline CDR1 and CDR2: SEHNR and FQNEAQ (reference sequence). Here the CDR3 reads CASSLDRTYGYTF. The DNA of the CDR3 is TGTGCCAGCAGTTTAGACAGGACCTATGGCTACACCTTC.

V usage is TRBV3-1 (or the pseudogene TRBV3-2) and J usage is TRBJ2-7; tentative D call: TRBD1 (5 bases). Germline assignment: CDR1 LGHDT and CDR2 YNNKEL (reference sequence). Trimming left V 1 base short and J 3 bases short, with 13 bases between. The CDR3 spans 15 residues. The CDR3 reads CASSQAPGQIYEQYF. The CDR3 DNA reads as TGTGCCAGCAGCCAAGCCCCAGGGCAGATCTACGAGCAGTACTTC.

The V gene is TRBV5-6, the J gene TRBJ2-1, with 11 bases matching TRBD2. The V gene's germline CDR1 is SGHDT and CDR2 YYEEEE. V shed 4 bases and J 8 bases; nucleotides not matched to a gene: 14. The CDR3 covers 17 residues. The CDR3 nucleotides are TGTGCCAGCAGCAAAGGCGGGCCTAGCGGGGGGTGGCATGAGCAGTTCTTC. It specifies CASSKGGPSGGWHEQFF.

Only a few counts were recorded for this clone. This chain links TRBV7-9 with TRBJ2-1, with 7 bases matching TRBD1. There are 15 residues in the CDR3. V was pared by 5 bases and J by 5 bases, with 9 bases of the junction left unmatched. Germline CDR1 reads SEHNR; CDR2 reads FQNEAQ (reference sequence). The CDR3 DNA reads as TGTGCCAGCAGCCACCGGGACAGTGGAAACAATGAGCAGTTCTTC. It encodes CASSHRDSGNNEQFF. Supplemented by reference TRBV7-9 and TRBJ2-1, the full variable domain reads DTGVSQNPRHKITKRGQNVTFRCDPISEHNRLYWYRQTLGQGPEFLTYFQNEAQLEKSRLLSDRFSAERPKGSFSTLEIQRTEQGDSAMYLCASSHRDSGNNEQFFGPGTRLTVL.

The V call is TRBV2, the J call TRBJ1-6; a possible D gene is TRBD1 (5 bases). Per the germline V gene, CDR1 is SNHLY and CDR2 is FYNNEI. V was cut by 3 bases and J by 5 bases, with 14 bases left in between. This CDR3 spans 16 amino acids. CDR3 protein: CASSEYEAGNNSPLHF. CDR3 nucleotide sequence: TGTGCCAGCAGTGAGTACGAGGCAGGGAATAATTCACCCCTCCACTTT.

This clone has only one observation. The V gene is TRBV9, the J gene TRBJ2-2; 9 nucleotides line up with TRBD2. V was clipped by 0 bases and J by 5 bases; unmatched bases: 11. Germline V gives CDR1 SGDLS, CDR2 YYNGEE. This CDR3 has 18 amino acids. The DNA of the CDR3 is TGTGCCAGCAGCGTAGGCCTAGCGGGGTTTCCGGGAACCGGGGAGCTGTTTTTT. Its protein is CASSVGLAGFPGTGELFF. Looking up the rest from reference TRBV9 and TRBJ2-2 gives the full variable domain: DSGVTQTPKHLITATGQRVTLRCSPRSGDLSVYWYQQSLDQGLQFLIQYYNGEERAKGNILERFSAQQFPDLHSELNLSSLELGDSALYFCASSVGLAGFPGTGELFFGEGSRLTVL.